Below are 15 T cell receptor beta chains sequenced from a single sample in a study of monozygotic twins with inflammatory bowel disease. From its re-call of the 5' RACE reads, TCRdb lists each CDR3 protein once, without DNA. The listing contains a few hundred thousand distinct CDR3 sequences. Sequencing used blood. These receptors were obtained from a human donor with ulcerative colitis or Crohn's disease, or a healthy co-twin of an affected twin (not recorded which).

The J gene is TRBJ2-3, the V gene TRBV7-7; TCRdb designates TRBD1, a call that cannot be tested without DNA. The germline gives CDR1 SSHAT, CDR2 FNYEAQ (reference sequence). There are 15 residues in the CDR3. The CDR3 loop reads CASSPEGGLTDTQYF.

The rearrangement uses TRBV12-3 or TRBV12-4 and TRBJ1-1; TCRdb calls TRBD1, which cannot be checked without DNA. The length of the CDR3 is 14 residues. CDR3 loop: CASRRPTENTEAFF.

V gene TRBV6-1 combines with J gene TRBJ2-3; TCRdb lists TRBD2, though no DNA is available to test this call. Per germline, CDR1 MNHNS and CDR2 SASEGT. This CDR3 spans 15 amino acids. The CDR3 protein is CASSSGSQTTDTQYF.

The CDR3 reads CATSDSGRSNEQFF. J is TRBJ2-1 and V is TRBV24-1; absent DNA, TCRdb's TRBD2 call cannot be checked. Germline V gives CDR1 KGHDR, CDR2 SFDVKD. CDR3 length: 14 residues.

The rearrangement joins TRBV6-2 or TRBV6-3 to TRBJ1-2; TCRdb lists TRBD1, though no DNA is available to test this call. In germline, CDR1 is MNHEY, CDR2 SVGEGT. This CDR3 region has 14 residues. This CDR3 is CASSYSLTGSGYTF.

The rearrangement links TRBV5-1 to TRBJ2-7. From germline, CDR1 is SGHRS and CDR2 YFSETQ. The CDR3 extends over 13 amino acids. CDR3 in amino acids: CASSLADYYEQYF.

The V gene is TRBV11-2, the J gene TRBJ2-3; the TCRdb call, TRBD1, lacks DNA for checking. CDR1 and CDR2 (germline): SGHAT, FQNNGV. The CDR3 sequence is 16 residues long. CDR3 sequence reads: CASSPLEFQATDTQYF.

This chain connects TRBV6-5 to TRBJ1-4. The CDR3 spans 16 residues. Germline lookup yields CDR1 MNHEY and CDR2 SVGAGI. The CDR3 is CASSYSVLRANEKLFF.

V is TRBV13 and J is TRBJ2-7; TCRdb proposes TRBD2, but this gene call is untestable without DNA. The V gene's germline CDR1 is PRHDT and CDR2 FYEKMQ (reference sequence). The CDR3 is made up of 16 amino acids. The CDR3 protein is CASSGRGEGLSYEQYF.

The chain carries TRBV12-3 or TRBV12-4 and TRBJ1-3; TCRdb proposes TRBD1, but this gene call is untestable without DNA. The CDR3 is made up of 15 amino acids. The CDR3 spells CASLPGQASGNTIYF.

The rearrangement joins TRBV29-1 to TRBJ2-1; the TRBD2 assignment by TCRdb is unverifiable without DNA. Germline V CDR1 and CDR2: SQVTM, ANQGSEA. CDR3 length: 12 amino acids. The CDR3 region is CSGTSARNEQFF.

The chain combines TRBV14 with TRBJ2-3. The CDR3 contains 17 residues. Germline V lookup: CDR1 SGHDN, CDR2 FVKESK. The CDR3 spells CASSQDNRLARTDTQYF. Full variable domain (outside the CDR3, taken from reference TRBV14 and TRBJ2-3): EAGVTQFPSHSVIEKGQTVTLRCDPISGHDNLYWYRRVMGKEIKFLLHFVKESKQDESGMPNNRFLAERTGGTYSTLKVQPAELEDSGVYFCASSQDNRLARTDTQYFGPGTRLTVL.

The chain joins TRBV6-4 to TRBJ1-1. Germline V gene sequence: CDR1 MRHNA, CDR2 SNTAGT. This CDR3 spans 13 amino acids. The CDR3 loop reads CASSEARNTEAFF.

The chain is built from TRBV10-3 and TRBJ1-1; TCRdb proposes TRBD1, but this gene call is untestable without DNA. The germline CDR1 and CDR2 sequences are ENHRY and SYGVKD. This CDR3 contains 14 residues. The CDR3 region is CAITSVQGPTEAFF.

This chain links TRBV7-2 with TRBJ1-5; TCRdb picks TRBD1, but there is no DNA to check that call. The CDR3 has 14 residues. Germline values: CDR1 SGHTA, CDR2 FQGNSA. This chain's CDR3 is CASTWGGAGQPQHF.